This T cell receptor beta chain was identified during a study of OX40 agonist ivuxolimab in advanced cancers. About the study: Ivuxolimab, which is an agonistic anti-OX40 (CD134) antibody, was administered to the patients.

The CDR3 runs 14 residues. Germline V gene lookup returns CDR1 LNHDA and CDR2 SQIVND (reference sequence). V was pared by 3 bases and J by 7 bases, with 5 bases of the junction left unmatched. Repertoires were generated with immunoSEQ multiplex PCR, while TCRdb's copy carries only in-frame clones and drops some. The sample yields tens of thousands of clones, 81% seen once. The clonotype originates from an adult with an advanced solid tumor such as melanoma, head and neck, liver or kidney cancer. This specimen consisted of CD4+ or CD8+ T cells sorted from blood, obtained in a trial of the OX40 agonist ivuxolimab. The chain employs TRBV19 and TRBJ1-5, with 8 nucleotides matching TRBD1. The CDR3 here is CASSISGQGQPQHF. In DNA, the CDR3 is TGTGCCAGTAGTATTTCCGGACAGGGACAGCCCCAGCATTTT.